This T cell receptor beta chain was observed in a study of beta chain features in type 1 diabetes. The overall study: Age, gender, cell numbers and subset yield matched between patients and controls. Sorted cells, roughly 98,000,000 in number, were examined across all samples. General study results and limits: Compared with healthy donors, patients appeared to share more similar naive, central memory and regulatory TCRB repertoires. Moderate but significant shortening of TCRB CDR3s was recorded in all four CD4+ subsets from Type 1 diabetes patients.

Post-sort purity exceeded 95% for all sorted populations. The investigators reverse transcribed all of the isolated RNA, so they sequenced expressed TCRB transcripts. Repertoires were generated with immunoSEQ multiplex PCR, while TCRdb's copy carries only in-frame clones and drops some. The data show 550,000 to 850,000 clones, about an eighth seen once. This clone was recorded a few times. Its antigen is unknown. This CDR3 is also generated by other DNA sequences in the sample. The sequence came from a man between 18 and 29 years old with type 1 diabetes. Sample: naive CD4+ T cells from blood.

CDR3 residues: CASSQGLTDTQYF. CDR3 sequence (DNA): TGTGCCAGCAGCCAAGGGCTCACAGATACGCAGTATTTT. The chain recombines TRBV14 with TRBJ2-3; D is unclear. This CDR3 spans 13 amino acids. Germline CDR1 reads SGHDN; CDR2 reads FVKESK. The V gene lost 1 base and the J gene lost 2 bases, with 4 bases spanning the gap.